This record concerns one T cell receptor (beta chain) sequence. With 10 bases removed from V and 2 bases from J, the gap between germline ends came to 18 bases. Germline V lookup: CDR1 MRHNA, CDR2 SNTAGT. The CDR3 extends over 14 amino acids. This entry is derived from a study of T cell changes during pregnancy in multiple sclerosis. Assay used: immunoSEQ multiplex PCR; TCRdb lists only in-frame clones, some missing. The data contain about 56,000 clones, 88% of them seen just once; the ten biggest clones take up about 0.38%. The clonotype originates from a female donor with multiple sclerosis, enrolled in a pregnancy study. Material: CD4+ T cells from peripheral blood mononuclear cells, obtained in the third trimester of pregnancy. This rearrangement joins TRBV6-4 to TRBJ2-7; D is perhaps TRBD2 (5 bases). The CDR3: CATPPGKGTYEQYF. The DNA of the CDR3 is TGTGCCACCCCCCCCGGGAAAGGAACCTACGAGCAGTACTTC.